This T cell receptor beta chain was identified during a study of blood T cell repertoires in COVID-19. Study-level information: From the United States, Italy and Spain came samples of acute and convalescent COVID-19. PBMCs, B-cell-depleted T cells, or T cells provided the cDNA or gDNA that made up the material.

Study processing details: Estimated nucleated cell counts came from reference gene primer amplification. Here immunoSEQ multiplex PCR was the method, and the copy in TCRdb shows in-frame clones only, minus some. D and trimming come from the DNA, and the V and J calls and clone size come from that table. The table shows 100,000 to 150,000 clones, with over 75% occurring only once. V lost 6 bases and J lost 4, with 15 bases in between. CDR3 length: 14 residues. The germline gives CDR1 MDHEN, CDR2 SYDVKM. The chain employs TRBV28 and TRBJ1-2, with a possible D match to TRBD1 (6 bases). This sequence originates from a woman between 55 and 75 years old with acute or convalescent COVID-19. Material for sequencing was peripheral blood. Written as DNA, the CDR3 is TGTGCCAGCAGCCGAACAAGGGGGAGCTATGGCTACACCTTC. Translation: CASSRTRGSYGYTF.